The 2 T cell receptor beta chains presented below share a single source sample, sequenced in a study of T-cell memory formation after mild COVID-19 (TCRdb year 2021). The library came from 5' RACE. Sequencing was performed on an Illumina NovaSeq 6000. TCRdb itself trimmed the public reads at Q25 with fastp, ran MiXCR and retained productive beta chains. Entries are consolidated by CDR3 protein sequence, retaining the most common genes and DNA. The sample table contains about 430,000 distinct CDR3 sequences; only one count was recorded for over 15% of them. Together, the top ten hold 20% to 25% of the sample. Material: PBMCs or a T cell subset sorted from them (not recorded which). The source is a man aged 18 to 35 who had mild COVID-19 (a few samples of this study predate the infection). The sample titles of this study are shuffled in the database, so cell type and time point are left out; the donor was told from shared clones.

CDR3 sequence reads: CASSAPTDTQYF. In DNA, the CDR3 is TGTGCCAGCAGCGCCCCCACAGATACGCAGTATTTT. The genes are TRBV9 and TRBJ2-3; unclear D gene. Germline CDR1 is SGDLS and CDR2 is YYNGEE. Trimming took 3 bases from V and 2 from J, leaving 4 bases between them. The CDR3 is 12 amino acids.

In this sample, this clonotype turned up a few times. The chain recombines TRBV7-8 with TRBJ2-3; the D is unclear. Germline CDR1 SGHVS, CDR2 FQNEAQ. V lost 5 bases and J lost 0, with 12 bases in between. The CDR3 runs 15 residues. CDR3 DNA: TGTGCCAGCAGCGGCCGGCGGTCTAGCACAGATACGCAGTATTTT. It codes for CASSGRRSSTDTQYF. The variable domain in full, completed from reference TRBV7-8 and TRBJ2-3, reads GAGVSQSPRYKVAKRGQDVALRCDPISGHVSLFWYQQALGQGPEFLTYFQNEAQLDKSGLPSDRFFAERPEGSVSTLKIQRTQQEDSAVYLCASSGRRSSTDTQYFGPGTRLTVL.